This TCR beta chain is from a study of cytomegalovirus exposure and HLA in healthy donors. This PCR relied on a set of 60 Vbeta primers and 13 Jbeta primers. Profiling relied on immunoSEQ multiplex PCR, and the TCRdb table lists in-frame clones only, not all of them. The sample lists about 150,000 clones; approximately 81% were seen once. This clone was picked up one time. Its target is not known. Study results and limitations: Most subjects had HLA-A and HLA-B alleles reportedly predicted accurately by TCR beta sequences. Reports credit the classifier with highly specific, highly sensitive diagnosis of cytomegalovirus status.

Trimming removed 3 bases from V and 0 bases from J, with 11 bases in between. The germline gives CDR1 MDHEN, CDR2 SYDVKM. The CDR3 spans 15 residues. Sequenced sample: PBMCs. This chain uses TRBV28 with TRBJ1-1; D remains unclear. This clonotype was obtained from a young man in good health and CMV-seronegative. CDR3 sequence: CASSLGGPMNTEAFF. The CDR3 nucleotides read TGTGCCAGCAGTTTGGGAGGACCCATGAACACTGAAGCTTTCTTT.